This T cell receptor (beta chain) was identified during a study of CD4+ T cells in melanoma (dated by TCRdb to between 2020 and 2023). Study-level background: The study investigated neoantigen-specific CD4+ T cells in human melanoma. General findings and caveats noted by the study authors: Neoantigen-specific CD4+ T cells in melanoma were reported to have a range of differentiation states. Neoantigen-specific CD4+ T cells were reported to be correlated with the function of CD8+ T cells, macrophages and B cells.

The donors were melanoma patients. The CDR3 has 16 amino acids, counting the end cysteine and phenylalanine. The CDR3 DNA has 48 bases and is translated from base 1. CDR1 is given as SGHNT and CDR2 as YYREEE, both from the germline V gene (reference sequence). V is pared back by 1 base and J by 7 bases, with 20 bases lying between the germline termini. As concerns this clone: No cognate antigen has been identified for it. It has no much larger one-base neighbor in the sample; base qualities were not kept.

The library relied on the immunoSEQ multiplex PCR assay. As stored in TCRdb, this immuneACCESS dataset retains in-frame rearrangements with V and J assigned. A fraction of the clones does not appear; measured against another copy, unresolved V genes explain less than half of the discrepancy, and the remainder lacks a known reason. This sample holds about 11,000 clones; roughly two thirds were observed only once. The ten largest clones represent 13% to 15% of the sample. The sample taken for sequencing was cells from a culture (not recorded whether cultured in vitro). The receptor was derived from a human donor with melanoma. Recombination joined TRBV5-4 with TRBJ1-1; no D gene is confidently identified. The CDR3 amino acid sequence is: CASSLSAVVRGNEAFF. The bases read TGTGCCAGCAGCTTGTCCGCCGTTGTCCGAGGGAATGAAGCTTTCTTT.